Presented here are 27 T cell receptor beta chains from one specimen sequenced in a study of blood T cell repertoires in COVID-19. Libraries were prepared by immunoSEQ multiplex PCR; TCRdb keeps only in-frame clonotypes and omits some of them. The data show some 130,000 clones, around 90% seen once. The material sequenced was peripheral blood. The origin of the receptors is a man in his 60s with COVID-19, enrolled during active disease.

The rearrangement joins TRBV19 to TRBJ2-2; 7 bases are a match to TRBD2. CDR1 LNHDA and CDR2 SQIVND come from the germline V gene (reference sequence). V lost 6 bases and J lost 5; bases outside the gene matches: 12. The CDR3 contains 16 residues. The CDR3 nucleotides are TGTGCCAGTAGGCCTAGCGGACTCCGAGTGACCGGGGAGCTGTTTTTT. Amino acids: CASRPSGLRVTGELFF.

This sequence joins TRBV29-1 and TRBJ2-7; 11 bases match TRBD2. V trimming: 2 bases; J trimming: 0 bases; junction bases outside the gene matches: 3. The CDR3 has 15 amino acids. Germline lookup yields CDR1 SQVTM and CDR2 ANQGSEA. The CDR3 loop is CSVELAGGSSYEQYF. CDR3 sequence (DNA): TGCAGCGTTGAACTAGCGGGAGGAAGCTCCTACGAGCAGTACTTC.

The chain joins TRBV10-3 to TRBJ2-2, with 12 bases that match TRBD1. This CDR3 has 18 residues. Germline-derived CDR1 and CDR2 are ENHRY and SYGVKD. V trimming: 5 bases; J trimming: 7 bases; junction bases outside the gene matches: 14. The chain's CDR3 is CAISPLSGTGGAGGELFF. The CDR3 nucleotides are TGTGCCATCAGTCCTCTTTCCGGGACAGGGGGCGCGGGCGGGGAGCTGTTTTTT.

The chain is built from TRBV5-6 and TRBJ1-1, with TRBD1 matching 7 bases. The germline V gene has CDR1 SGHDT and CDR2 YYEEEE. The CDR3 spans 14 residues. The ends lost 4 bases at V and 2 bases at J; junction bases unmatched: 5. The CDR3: CASSHGQANTEAFF. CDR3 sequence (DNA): TGTGCCAGCAGCCACGGACAGGCTAACACTGAAGCTTTCTTT.

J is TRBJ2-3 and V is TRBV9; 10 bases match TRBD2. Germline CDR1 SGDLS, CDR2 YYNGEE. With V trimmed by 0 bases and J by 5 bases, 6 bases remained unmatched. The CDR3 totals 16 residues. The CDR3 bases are TGTGCCAGCAGCGTAGAAGGCGTAGCGGGAGGAGATACGCAGTATTTT. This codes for CASSVEGVAGGDTQYF.

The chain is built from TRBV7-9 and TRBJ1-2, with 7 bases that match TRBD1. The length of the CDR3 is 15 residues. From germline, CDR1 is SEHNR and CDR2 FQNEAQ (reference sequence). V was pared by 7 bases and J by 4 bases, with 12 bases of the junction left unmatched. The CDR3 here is CASTRGGSLGYGYTF. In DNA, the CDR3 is TGTGCCAGCACCAGGGGGGGCAGCCTCGGCTATGGCTACACCTTC.

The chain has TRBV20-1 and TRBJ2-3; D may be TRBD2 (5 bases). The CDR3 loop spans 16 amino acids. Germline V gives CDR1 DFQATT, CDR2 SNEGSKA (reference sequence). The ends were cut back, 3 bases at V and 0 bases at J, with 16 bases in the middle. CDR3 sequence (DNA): TGCAGTGCTAGTGGGAGAAGAGCACCTAGCACAGATACGCAGTATTTT. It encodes CSASGRRAPSTDTQYF.

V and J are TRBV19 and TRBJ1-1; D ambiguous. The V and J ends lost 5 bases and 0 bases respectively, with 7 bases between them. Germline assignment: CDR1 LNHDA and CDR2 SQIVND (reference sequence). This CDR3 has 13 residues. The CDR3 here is CASSADMNTEAFF. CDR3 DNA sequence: TGTGCCAGTAGTGCAGACATGAACACTGAAGCTTTCTTT.

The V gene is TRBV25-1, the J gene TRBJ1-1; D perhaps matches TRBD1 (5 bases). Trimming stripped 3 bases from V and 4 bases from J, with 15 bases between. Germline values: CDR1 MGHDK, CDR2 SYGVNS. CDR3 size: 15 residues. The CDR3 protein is CASSEGPAPGTEAFF. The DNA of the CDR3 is TGTGCCAGCAGTGAGGGGCCCGCGCCGGGCACTGAAGCTTTCTTT.

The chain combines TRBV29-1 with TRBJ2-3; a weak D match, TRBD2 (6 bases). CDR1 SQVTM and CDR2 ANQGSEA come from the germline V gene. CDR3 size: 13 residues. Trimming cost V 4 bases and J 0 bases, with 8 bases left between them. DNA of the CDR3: TGCAGCGTTGGCGGGGACAGCACAGATACGCAGTATTTT. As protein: CSVGGDSTDTQYF.

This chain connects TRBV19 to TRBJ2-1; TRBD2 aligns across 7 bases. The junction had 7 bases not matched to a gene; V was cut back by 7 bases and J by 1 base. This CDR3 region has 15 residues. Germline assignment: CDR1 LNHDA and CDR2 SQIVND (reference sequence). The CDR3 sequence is CASIPGGGSYNEQFF. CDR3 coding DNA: TGTGCCAGTATCCCTGGGGGAGGGTCCTACAATGAGCAGTTCTTC.

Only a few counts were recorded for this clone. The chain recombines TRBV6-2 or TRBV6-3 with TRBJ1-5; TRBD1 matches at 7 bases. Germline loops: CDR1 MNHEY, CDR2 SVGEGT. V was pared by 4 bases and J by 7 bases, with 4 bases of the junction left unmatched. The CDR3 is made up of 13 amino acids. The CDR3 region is CASSWQGEQPQHF. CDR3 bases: TGTGCCAGCAGTTGGCAGGGGGAACAGCCCCAGCATTTT.

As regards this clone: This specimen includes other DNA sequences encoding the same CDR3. The CDR3 DNA is TGTGCCAGCAGTTTAGGTTCAGGGGGCCACGAGCAGTACTTC. Residues: CASSLGSGGHEQYF. The chain employs TRBV27 and TRBJ2-7; 8 bases are a match to TRBD1. The ends lost 2 bases at V and 5 bases at J; junction bases unmatched: 5. The germline V gene has CDR1 MNHEY and CDR2 SMNVEV (reference sequence). This CDR3 region has 14 residues.

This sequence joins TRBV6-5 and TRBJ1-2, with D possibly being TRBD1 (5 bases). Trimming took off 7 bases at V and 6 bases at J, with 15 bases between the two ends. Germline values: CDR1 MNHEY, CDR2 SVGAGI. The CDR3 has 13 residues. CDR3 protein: CASNRGEGNGYTF. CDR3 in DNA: TGTGCCAGCAATCGGGGGGAAGGTAATGGCTACACCTTC.

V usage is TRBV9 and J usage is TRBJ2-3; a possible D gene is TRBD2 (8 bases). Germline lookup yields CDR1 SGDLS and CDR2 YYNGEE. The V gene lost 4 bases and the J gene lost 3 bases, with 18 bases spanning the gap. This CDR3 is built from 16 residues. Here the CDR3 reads CASSPRDRLATDTQYF. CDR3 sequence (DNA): TGTGCCAGCAGCCCTAGGGACAGACTAGCGACAGATACGCAGTATTTT.

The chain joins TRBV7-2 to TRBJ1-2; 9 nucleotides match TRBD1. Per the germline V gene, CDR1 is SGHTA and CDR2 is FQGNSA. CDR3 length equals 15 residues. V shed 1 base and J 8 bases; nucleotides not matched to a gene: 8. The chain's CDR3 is CASSLEGTGLQGYTF. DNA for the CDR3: TGTGCCAGCAGCTTAGAAGGGACAGGGTTACAGGGCTACACCTTC.

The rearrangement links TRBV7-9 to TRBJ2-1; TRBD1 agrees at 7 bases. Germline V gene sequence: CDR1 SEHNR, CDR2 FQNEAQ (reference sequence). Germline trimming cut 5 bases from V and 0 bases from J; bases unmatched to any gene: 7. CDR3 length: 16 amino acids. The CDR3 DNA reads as TGTGCCAGCAGCGCTCCGGGACAGAACTCCTACAATGAGCAGTTCTTC. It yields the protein CASSAPGQNSYNEQFF.

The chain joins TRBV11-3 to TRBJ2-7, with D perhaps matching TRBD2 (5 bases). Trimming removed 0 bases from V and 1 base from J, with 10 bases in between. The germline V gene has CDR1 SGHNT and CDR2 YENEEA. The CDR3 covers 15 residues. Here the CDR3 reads CASSLDISASYEQYF. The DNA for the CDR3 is TGTGCCAGCAGCTTAGATATTAGCGCATCCTACGAGCAGTACTTC.

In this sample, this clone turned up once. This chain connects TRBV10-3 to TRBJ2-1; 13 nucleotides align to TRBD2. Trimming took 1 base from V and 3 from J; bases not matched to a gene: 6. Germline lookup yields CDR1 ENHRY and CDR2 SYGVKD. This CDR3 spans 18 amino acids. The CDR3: CAISEFSRTSGSYNEQFF. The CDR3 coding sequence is TGTGCCATCAGTGAGTTCTCCCGGACTAGCGGGAGCTACAATGAGCAGTTCTTC.

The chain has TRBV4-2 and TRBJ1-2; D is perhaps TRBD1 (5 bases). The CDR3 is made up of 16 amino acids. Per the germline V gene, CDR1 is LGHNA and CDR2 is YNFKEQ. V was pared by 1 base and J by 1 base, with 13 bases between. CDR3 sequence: CASSQVGREINYGYTF. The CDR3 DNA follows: TGTGCCAGCAGCCAAGTCGGCAGGGAAATTAACTATGGCTACACCTTC.

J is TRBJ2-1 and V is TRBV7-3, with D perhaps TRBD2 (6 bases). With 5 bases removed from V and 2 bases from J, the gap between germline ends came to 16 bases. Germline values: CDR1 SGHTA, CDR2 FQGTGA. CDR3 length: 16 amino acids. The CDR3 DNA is TGTGCCAGCAGCCCCGCCTCGGGAGAGACCTACAATGAGCAGTTCTTC. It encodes CASSPASGETYNEQFF. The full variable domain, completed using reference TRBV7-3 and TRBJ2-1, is GAGVSQTPSNKVTEKGKYVELRCDPISGHTALYWYRQSLGQGPEFLIYFQGTGAADDSGLPNDRFFAVRPEGSVSTLKIQRTERGDSAVYLCASSPASGETYNEQFFGPGTRLTVL.

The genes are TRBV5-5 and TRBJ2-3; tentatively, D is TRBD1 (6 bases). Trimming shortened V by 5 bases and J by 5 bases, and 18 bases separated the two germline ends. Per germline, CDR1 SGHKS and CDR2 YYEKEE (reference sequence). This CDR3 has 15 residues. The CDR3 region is CASSGVAGEGDTQYF. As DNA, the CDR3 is TGTGCCAGCAGTGGGGTTGCAGGGGAAGGAGATACGCAGTATTTT.

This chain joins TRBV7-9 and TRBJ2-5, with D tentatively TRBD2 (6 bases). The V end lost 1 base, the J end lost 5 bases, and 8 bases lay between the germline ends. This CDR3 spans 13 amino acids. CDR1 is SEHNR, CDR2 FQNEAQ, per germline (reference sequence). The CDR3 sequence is CASSLGLVETQYF. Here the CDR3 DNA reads TGTGCCAGCAGCTTAGGACTAGTCGAGACCCAGTACTTC.

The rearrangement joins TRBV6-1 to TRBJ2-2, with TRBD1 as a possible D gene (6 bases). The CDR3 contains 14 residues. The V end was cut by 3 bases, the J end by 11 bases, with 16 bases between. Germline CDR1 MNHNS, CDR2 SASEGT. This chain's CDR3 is CASSEDQGIGELFF. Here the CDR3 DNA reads TGTGCCAGCAGTGAGGACCAGGGGATTGGTGAGCTGTTTTTT.

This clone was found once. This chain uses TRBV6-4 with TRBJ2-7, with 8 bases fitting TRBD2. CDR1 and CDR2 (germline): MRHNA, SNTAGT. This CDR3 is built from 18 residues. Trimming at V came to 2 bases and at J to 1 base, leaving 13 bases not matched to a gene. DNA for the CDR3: TGTGCCAGCAGTGACGGGCTAGCGGGCTCCCTGGGATCCTACGAGCAGTACTTC. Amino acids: CASSDGLAGSLGSYEQYF.

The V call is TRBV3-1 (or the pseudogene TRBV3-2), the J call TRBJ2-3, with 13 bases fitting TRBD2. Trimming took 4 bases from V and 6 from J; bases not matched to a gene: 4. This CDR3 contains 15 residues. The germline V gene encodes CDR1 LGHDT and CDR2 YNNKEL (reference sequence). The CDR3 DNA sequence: TGTGCCAGCAGCCTAACTAGCGGGAGGGCCGATACGCAGTATTTT. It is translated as CASSLTSGRADTQYF.

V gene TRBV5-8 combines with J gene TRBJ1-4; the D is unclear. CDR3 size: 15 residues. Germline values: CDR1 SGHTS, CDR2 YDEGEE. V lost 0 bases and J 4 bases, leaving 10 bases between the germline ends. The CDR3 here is CASSLGRGGNEKLFF. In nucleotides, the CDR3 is TGTGCCAGCAGCTTGGGCCGGGGAGGTAATGAAAAACTGTTTTTT.